Below are 12 T cell receptor beta chains sequenced from a single sample in a study of metastatic and nonmetastatic thyroid tumors. TCRdb reassembled clones from the PCR reads with MiXCR. Found here are around 15,000 clones, about 20% of them singletons; the top ten hold 21%. Every patient underwent thyroid surgery untreated. Sequences were obtained from adjacent normal tissue. These TCRs come from a female donor with papillary thyroid cancer or a benign thyroid nodule (not recorded which). Some clones in this sample may be carry-over from other donors' samples.

This clone showed up many times. Within the sample, other DNA sequences also encode this same CDR3. This rearrangement joins TRBV6-1 to TRBJ1-5; 10 bases are a match to TRBD1. The CDR3 extends over 15 amino acids. The germline gives CDR1 MNHNS, CDR2 SASEGT. V gave up 6 bases and J gave up 7 bases; unmatched junction bases: 9. In nucleotides, the CDR3 is TGTGCCAGCAGACCGGGGACAGGGGTTGGACAGCCCCAGCATTTT. Translation: CASRPGTGVGQPQHF.

This clone was counted only a few times. V usage is TRBV28 and J usage is TRBJ1-6; 11 nucleotides align to TRBD1. From germline, CDR1 is MDHEN and CDR2 SYDVKM. The V and J ends lost 8 bases and 4 bases, in that order; junction bases with no gene match: 10. There are 17 residues in the CDR3. CDR3 bases: TGTGCCAGCGAAACCGGGACAGGGGGTTTATATAATTCACCCCTCCACTTT. Residues: CASETGTGGLYNSPLHF. The variable domain in full, completed from reference TRBV28 and TRBJ1-6, reads DVKVTQSSRYLVKRTGEKVFLECVQDMDHENMFWYRQDPGLGLRLIYFSYDVKMKEKGDIPEGYSVSREKKERFSLILESASTNQTSMYLCASETGTGGLYNSPLHFGNGTRLTVT.

The gene calls are TRBV6-2 or TRBV6-3 and TRBJ2-7; TRBD2 is a possible D gene (5 bases). Trimming left V 7 bases short and J 1 base short, with 17 bases between. The CDR3 runs to 15 residues. Germline V gene sequence: CDR1 MNHEY, CDR2 SVGEGT. The chain's CDR3 is CASNPSLGSSYEQYF. The CDR3 DNA follows: TGTGCCAGCAACCCTAGCCTCGGTTCGTCCTACGAGCAGTACTTC.

With respect to this clone: This may arise from a read error, as a much more abundant clone is one base away. The genes are TRBV5-1 and TRBJ1-2, with a weak D call TRBD1 (5 bases). The CDR3 spans 15 residues. Germline CDR1 reads SGHRS; CDR2 reads YFSETQ. V lost 0 bases and J lost 6, with 15 bases in between. The CDR3 is CASSLVLQGGHGYTF. The DNA of the CDR3 is TGCGCCAGCAGCTTGGTACTTCAGGGTGGGCATGGCTACACCTTC. Using reference TRBV5-1 and TRBJ1-2 for the parts outside the CDR3, the full variable domain is KAGVTQTPRYLIKTRGQQVTLSCSPISGHRSVSWYQQTPGQGLQFLFEYFSETQRNKGNFPGRFSGRQFSNSRSEMNVSTLELGDSALYLCASSLVLQGGHGYTFGSGTRLTVV.

This chain connects TRBV6-1 to TRBJ2-1; TRBD2 matches at 10 bases. CDR3 size: 15 residues. V lost 1 base and J lost 7; bases outside the gene matches: 4. From germline, CDR1 is MNHNS and CDR2 SASEGT. This chain's CDR3 is CASSEEAGGPNEQFF. CDR3 DNA: TGTGCCAGCAGTGAAGAAGCGGGAGGGCCAAATGAGCAGTTCTTC.

This clone was detected only a few times. The chain recombines TRBV19 with TRBJ2-3, with D perhaps being TRBD1 or TRBD2 (5 bases each). Germline CDR1 and CDR2: LNHDA and SQIVND (reference sequence). Trimming took off 4 bases at V and 2 bases at J, with 10 bases between the two ends. CDR3 length: 14 residues. This chain's CDR3 is CASSTRGDTDTQYF. The CDR3 DNA sequence: TGTGCCAGTAGTACCCGAGGGGACACAGATACGCAGTATTTT.

This chain joins TRBV20-1 and TRBJ2-7; 9 bases fit TRBD2. CDR1 and CDR2 from the germline V gene are DFQATT and SNEGSKA (reference sequence). The CDR3 is made up of 16 amino acids. The junction had 8 bases not matched to a gene; V was cut back by 0 bases and J by 2 bases. CDR3 in DNA: TGCAGTGCTAGAGACAATCGAGCGGGAGGCACCTACGAGCAGTACTTC. Residues: CSARDNRAGGTYEQYF.

This clone turned up a few times. This CDR3 is missing its conserved last phenylalanine or tryptophan, likely due to a read error. The DNA is omitted, as the CDR3 cannot be located on it reliably, and the CDR3 follows TCRdb's listing. The CDR3 sequence is CASRRDRAANEKYL. This chain uses TRBV28 with TRBJ2-7; whether TRBD1, the table's D call, matches the DNA was not checked. The CDR3 numbers 14 amino acids, ends counted. Per the germline V gene, CDR1 is MDHEN and CDR2 is SYDVKM.

The V call is TRBV5-6, the J call TRBJ1-3, with unresolved D. The CDR3 has 15 amino acids. Germline CDR1 reads SGHDT; CDR2 reads YYEEEE. Trimming removed 4 bases at V and 0 bases at J, with 11 bases between. CDR3 residues: CASSRGRLSGNTIYF. The CDR3 bases are TGTGCCAGCAGCCGAGGACGCCTCTCTGGAAACACCATATATTTT.

The chain recombines TRBV18 with TRBJ1-5; 9 nucleotides match TRBD1. CDR1 is KGHSH and CDR2 is LQKENI in the germline V gene. The V gene end was trimmed by 4 bases and the J gene end by 5 bases; junction bases not matched to a gene: 6. The CDR3 runs 15 residues. CDR3 DNA sequence: TGTGCCAGCTCACACCGGGACAGGGTGGATCAGCCCCAGCATTTT. This encodes CASSHRDRVDQPQHF.

This clone was seen more than once but under ten times. The chain links TRBV20-1 to TRBJ1-6; 9 nucleotides align to TRBD1. V dropped 5 bases and J dropped 7; count of bases not matched to a gene: 9. CDR1 and CDR2 (germline): DFQATT, SNEGSKA (reference sequence). This CDR3 has 15 amino acids. The chain's CDR3 is CSAGRGQGRNSPLHF. The CDR3 nucleotides read TGCAGTGCTGGACGCGGACAGGGGAGGAATTCACCCCTCCACTTT.

This clone was observed at least ten times. The V gene is TRBV6-5, the J gene TRBJ1-4; no firm D call. Germline CDR1 reads MNHEY; CDR2 reads SVGAGI. There are 14 residues in the CDR3. Trimming stripped 3 bases from V and 0 bases from J, with 5 bases between. As DNA, the CDR3 is TGTGCCAGCAGTTATCGACCAACTAATGAAAAACTGTTTTTT. Translated: CASSYRPTNEKLFF.